This TCR beta chain stems from a study of T cells in Graves' hyperthyroidism and ophthalmopathy. Thyroid ultrasound and orbital computed tomography, with clinical symptoms and serum thyroxine and TRAb, informed diagnoses. Amplified TCR beta CDR3 regions came from RNA transcripts. HTBI primers drove first-round RT-PCR of the TCR CDR3. TCRdb used MiXCR to reprocess the multiplex PCR reads, holding one entry per CDR3 protein. This sample has some 600,000 distinct CDR3 sequences; approximately 15% occur once, and the top ten carry 5% to 7%. This CDR3 is 15 amino acids long. The germline V gene encodes CDR1 ENHRY and CDR2 SYGVKD. V lost 2 bases to trimming and J lost 2 bases; unmatched junction nucleotides: 3.

The rearrangement joins TRBV10-3 to TRBJ1-5; 7 bases are a match to TRBD1. Sequencing input: blood. This clonotype was obtained from a woman younger than 45 with Graves' hyperthyroidism that later progressed to Graves' ophthalmopathy. The CDR3 is CAISELGQGNQPQHF. CDR3 nucleotide sequence: TGTGCCATCAGTGAGCTAGGACAGGGCAATCAGCCCCAGCATTTT.